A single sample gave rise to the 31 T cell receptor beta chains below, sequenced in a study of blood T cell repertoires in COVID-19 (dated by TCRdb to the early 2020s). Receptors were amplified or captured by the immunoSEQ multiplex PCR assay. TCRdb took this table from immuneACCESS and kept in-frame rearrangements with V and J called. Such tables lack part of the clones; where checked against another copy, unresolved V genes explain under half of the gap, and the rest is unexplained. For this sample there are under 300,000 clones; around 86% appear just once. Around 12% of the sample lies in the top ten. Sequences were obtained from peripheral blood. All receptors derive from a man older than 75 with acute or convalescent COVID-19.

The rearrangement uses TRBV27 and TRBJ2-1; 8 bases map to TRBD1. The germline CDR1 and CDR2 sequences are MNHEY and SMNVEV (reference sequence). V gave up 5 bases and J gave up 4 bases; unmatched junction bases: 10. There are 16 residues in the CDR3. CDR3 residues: CASSPRTGSRYNEQFF. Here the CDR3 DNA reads TGTGCCAGCAGTCCTCGGACAGGGAGTAGGTACAATGAGCAGTTCTTC.

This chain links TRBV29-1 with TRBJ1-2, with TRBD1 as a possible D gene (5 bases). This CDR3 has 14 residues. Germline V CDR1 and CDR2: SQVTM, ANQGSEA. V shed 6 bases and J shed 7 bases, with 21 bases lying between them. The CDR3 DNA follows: TGCAGCGTCGCCCGGGTAGGGGCCGCGAGTGGCTACACCTTC. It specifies CSVARVGAASGYTF.

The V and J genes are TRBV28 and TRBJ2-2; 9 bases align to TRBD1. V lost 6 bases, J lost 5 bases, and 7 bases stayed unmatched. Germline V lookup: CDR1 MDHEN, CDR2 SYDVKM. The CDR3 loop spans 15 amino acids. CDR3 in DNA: TGTGCCAGCAGCACAGGGGGCGCGGGGACCGGGGAGCTGTTTTTT. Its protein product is CASSTGGAGTGELFF.

CDR3 nucleotides: TGTGCCAGTAGTAGAGGACAGGGGCAAGGCTACGAGCAGTACTTC. Encoded protein: CASSRGQGQGYEQYF. The gene calls are TRBV19 and TRBJ2-7; 9 bases are shared with TRBD1. Germline V gene sequence: CDR1 LNHDA, CDR2 SQIVND (reference sequence). V trimming: 4 bases; J trimming: 3 bases; junction bases outside the gene matches: 7. The CDR3 runs to 15 residues.

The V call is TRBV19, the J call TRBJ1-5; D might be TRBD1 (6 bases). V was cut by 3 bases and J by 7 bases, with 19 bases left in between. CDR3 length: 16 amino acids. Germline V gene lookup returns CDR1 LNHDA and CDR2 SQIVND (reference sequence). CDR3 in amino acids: CASSINWAGVNQPQHF. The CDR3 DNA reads TGTGCCAGTAGTATCAATTGGGCAGGGGTGAACCAGCCCCAGCATTTT.

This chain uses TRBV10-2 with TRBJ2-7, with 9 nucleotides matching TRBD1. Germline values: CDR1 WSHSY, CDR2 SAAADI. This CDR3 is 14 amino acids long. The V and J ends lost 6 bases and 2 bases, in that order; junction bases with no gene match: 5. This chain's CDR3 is CASSWGQGAYEQYF. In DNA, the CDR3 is TGCGCCAGCAGCTGGGGACAGGGCGCCTACGAGCAGTACTTC.

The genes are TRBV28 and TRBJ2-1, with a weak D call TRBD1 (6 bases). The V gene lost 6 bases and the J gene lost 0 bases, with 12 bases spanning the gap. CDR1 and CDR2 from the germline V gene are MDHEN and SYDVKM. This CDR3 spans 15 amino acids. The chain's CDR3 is CASRNRDISYNEQFF. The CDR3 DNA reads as TGTGCCAGCAGGAACCGGGACATCTCCTACAATGAGCAGTTCTTC.

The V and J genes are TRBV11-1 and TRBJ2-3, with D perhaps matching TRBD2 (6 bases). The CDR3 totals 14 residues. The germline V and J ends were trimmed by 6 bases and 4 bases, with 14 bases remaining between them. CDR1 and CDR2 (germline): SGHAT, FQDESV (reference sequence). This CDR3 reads CASSRGGGADTQYF. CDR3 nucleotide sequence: TGTGCCAGCAGTCGCGGAGGAGGGGCAGATACGCAGTATTTT.

The CDR3 sequence is CASSFQGGTGELFF. CDR3 in DNA: TGTGCCAGCAGTTTTCAGGGAGGCACCGGGGAGCTGTTTTTT. The genes are TRBV2 and TRBJ2-2; the D gene is possibly TRBD2 (6 bases). Germline CDR1 SNHLY, CDR2 FYNNEI. V lost 5 bases and J 4 bases, leaving 11 bases between the germline ends. There are 14 residues in the CDR3.

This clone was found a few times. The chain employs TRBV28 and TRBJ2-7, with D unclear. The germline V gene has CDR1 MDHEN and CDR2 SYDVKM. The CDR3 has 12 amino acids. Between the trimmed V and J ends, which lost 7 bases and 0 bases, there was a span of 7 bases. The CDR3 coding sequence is TGTGCCAGCAACGGAGACTCCTACGAGCAGTACTTC. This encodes CASNGDSYEQYF.

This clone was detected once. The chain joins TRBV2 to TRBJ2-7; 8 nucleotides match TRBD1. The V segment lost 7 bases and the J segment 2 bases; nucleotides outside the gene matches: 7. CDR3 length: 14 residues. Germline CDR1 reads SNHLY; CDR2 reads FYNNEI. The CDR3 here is CASTRDRLTYEQYF. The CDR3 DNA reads TGTGCCAGCACCCGGGACAGGTTAACCTACGAGCAGTACTTC.

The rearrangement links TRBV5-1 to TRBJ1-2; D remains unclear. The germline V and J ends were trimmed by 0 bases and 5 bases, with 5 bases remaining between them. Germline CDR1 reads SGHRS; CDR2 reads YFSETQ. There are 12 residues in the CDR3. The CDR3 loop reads CASSLDQYGYTF. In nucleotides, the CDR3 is TGCGCCAGCAGCTTGGATCAGTATGGCTACACCTTC.

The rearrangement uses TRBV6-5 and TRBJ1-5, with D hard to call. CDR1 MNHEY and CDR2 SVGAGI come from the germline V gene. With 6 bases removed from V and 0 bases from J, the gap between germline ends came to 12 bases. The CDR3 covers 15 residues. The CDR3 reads CASRPSDYSNQPQHF. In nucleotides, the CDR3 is TGTGCCAGCAGGCCTTCAGATTATAGCAATCAGCCCCAGCATTTT.

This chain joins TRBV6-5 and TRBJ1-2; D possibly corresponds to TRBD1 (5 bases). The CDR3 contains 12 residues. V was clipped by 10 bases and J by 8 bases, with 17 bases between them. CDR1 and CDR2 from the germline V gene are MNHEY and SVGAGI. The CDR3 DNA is TGTGCCACCAAGTTGGGGGGAAAGGGCTACACCTTC. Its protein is CATKLGGKGYTF.

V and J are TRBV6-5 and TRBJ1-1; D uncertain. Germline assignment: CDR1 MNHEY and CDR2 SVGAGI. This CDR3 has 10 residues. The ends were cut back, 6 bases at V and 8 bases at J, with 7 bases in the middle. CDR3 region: CASRLVEAFF. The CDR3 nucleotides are TGTGCCAGCAGATTAGTGGAAGCTTTCTTT.

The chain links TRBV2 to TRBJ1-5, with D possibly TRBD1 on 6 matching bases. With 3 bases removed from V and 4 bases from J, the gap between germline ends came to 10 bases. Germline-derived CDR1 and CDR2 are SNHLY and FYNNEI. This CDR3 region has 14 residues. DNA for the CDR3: TGTGCCAGCAGTGACGGGACACCAAATCAGCCCCAGCATTTT. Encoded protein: CASSDGTPNQPQHF.

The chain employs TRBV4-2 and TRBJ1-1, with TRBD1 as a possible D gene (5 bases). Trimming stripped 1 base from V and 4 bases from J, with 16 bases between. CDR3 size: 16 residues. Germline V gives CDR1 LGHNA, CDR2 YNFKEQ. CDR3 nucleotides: TGTGCCAGCAGCCAAGTTGGACAAGGTTTGAGCACTGAAGCTTTCTTT. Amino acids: CASSQVGQGLSTEAFF.

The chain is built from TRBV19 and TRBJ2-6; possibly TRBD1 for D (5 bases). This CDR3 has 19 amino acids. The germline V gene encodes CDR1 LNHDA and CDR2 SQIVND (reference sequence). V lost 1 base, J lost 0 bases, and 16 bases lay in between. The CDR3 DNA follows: TGTGCCAGTAGTATAGTCAAGACAGCCCTTGGCTCTGGGGCCAACGTCCTGACTTTC. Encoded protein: CASSIVKTALGSGANVLTF. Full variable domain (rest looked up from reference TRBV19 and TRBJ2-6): DGGITQSPKYLFRKEGQNVTLSCEQNLNHDAMYWYRQDPGQGLRLIYYSQIVNDFQKGDIAEGYSVSREKKESFPLTVTSAQKNPTAFYLCASSIVKTALGSGANVLTFGAGSRLTVL.

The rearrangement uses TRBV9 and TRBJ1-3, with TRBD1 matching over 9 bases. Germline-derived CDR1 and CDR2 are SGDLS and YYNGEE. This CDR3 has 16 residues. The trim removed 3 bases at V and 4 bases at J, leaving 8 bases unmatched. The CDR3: CASSAVQGAAGNTIYF. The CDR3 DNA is TGTGCCAGCAGCGCGGTACAGGGGGCGGCGGGAAACACCATATATTTT.

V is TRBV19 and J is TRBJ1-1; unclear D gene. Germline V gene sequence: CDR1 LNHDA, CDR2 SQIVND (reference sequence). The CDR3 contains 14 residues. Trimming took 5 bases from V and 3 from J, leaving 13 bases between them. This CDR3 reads CASSPTPGDTEAFF. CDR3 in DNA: TGTGCCAGTAGTCCTACCCCCGGGGACACTGAAGCTTTCTTT.

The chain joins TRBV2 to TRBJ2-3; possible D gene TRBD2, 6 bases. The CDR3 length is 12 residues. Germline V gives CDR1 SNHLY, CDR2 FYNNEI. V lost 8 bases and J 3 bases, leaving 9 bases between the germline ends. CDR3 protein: CASSRGTDTQYF. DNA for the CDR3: TGTGCCAGCTCTCGGGGGACAGATACGCAGTATTTT. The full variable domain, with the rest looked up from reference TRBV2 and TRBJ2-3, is EPEVTQTPSHQVTQMGQEVILRCVPISNHLYFYWYRQILGQKVEFLVSFYNNEISEKSEIFDDQFSVERPDGSNFTLKIRSTKLEDSAMYFCASSRGTDTQYFGPGTRLTVL.

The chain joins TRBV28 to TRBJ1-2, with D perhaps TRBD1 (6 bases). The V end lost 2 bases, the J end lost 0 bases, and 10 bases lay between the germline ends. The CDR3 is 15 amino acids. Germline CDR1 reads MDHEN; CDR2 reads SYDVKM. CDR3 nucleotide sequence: TGTGCCAGCAGTTTAGCAGGGGCCACTAACTATGGCTACACCTTC. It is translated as CASSLAGATNYGYTF.

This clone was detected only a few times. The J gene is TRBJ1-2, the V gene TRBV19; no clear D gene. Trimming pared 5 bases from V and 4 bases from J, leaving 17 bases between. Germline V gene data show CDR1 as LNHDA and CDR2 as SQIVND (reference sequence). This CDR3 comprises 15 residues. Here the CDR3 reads CASSPEGFPSYGYTF. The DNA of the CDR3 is TGTGCCAGTAGTCCAGAGGGTTTCCCCTCCTATGGCTACACCTTC.

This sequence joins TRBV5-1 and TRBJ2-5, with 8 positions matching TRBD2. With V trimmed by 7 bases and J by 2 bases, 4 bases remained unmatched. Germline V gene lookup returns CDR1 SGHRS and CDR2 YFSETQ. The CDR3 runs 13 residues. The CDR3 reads CASSAGGQETQYF. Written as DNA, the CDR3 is TGCGCCAGCTCTGCGGGGGGTCAAGAGACCCAGTACTTC.

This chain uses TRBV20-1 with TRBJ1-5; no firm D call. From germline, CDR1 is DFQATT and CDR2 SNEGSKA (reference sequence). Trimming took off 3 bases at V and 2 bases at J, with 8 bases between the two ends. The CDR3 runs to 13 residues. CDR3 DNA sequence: TGCAGTGCTAGTGGAGTAGGCAATCAGCCCCAGCATTTT. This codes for CSASGVGNQPQHF.

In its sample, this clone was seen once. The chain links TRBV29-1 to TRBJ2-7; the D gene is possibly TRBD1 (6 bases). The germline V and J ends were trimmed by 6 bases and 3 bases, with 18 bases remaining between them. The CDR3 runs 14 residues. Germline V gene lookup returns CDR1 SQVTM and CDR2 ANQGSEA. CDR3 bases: TGCAGCGTGATTGACAGGAAGGGCGGCTACGAGCAGTACTTC. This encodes CSVIDRKGGYEQYF.

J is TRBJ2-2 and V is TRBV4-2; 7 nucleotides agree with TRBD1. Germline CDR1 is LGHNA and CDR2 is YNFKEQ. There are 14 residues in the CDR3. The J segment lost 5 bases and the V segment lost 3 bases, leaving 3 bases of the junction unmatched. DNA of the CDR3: TGTGCCAGCAGCCAGGGGACAGTTACCGGGGAGCTGTTTTTT. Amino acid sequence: CASSQGTVTGELFF.

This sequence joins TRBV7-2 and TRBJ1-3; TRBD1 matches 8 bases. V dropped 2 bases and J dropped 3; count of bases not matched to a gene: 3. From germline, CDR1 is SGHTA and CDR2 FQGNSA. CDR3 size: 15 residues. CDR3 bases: TGTGCCAGCAGCTTACAGGGGGCTGGTGGAAACACCATATATTTT. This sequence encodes CASSLQGAGGNTIYF.

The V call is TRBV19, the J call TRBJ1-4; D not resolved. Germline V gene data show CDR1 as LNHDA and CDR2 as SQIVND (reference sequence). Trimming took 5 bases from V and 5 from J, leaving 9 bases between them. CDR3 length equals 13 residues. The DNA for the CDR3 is TGTGCCAGTAGTCCGGGGAAGAATGAAAAACTGTTTTTT. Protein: CASSPGKNEKLFF.

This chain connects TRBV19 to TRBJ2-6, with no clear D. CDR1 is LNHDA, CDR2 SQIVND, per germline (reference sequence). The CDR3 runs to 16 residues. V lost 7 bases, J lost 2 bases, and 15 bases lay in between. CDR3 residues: CASTSNSHPGANVLTF. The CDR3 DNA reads TGTGCCAGTACCAGTAACAGCCACCCTGGGGCCAACGTCCTGACTTTC.

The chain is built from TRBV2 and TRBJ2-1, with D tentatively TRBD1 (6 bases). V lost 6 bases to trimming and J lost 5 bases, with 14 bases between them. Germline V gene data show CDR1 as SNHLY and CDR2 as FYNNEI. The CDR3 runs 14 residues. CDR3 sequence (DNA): TGTGCCAGCAGGAGAGAGGCAGGGGACAATGAGCAGTTCTTC. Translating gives CASRREAGDNEQFF.